This passage covers 27 T cell receptor beta chains from one sample sequenced in a study of cytomegalovirus exposure and HLA in healthy donors. 60 Vbeta and 13 Jbeta primers were used in PCR. TCRdb's table, derived via immunoSEQ multiplex PCR, lists solely in-frame clones and lacks some. The sample lists 100,000 to 150,000 clones; approximately 87% were seen once. Sequencing input: PBMCs. The receptors come from a man between 18 and 29 years old in good health and CMV-seropositive.

This chain links TRBV4-2 with TRBJ1-2, with no clear D. This CDR3 has 15 amino acids. V gave up 3 bases and J gave up 4 bases, with 15 bases separating them. CDR1 is LGHNA, CDR2 YNFKEQ, per germline. The DNA for the CDR3 is TGTGCCAGCAGCCAGCTGACAAATTGGTCCTATGGCTACACCTTC. Translated, it gives CASSQLTNWSYGYTF.

The rearrangement uses TRBV27 and TRBJ2-2; TRBD1 matches 8 bases. CDR1 is MNHEY and CDR2 is SMNVEV in the germline V gene (reference sequence). The CDR3 covers 14 residues. Trimming removed 4 bases from V and 4 bases from J; junction bases left unmatched: 2. This CDR3 reads CASSWGQATGELFF. The CDR3 DNA reads TGTGCCAGCAGTTGGGGACAGGCCACCGGGGAGCTGTTTTTT.

This rearrangement joins TRBV6-6 to TRBJ2-1; no clear D gene. V lost 6 bases to trimming and J lost 8 bases, with 14 bases between them. Germline CDR1 is MNHNY and CDR2 is SVGAGI (reference sequence). The CDR3 is 13 amino acids. The CDR3: CASRRQGNHEQFF. The CDR3 DNA reads TGTGCCAGCAGGAGACAAGGTAACCATGAGCAGTTCTTC.

The chain couples TRBV6-6 to TRBJ2-5, with 12 bases identical to TRBD2. Germline CDR1 is MNHNY and CDR2 is SVGAGI (reference sequence). V dropped 4 bases and J dropped 5; count of bases not matched to a gene: 8. The CDR3 spans 16 residues. CDR3 sequence (DNA): TGTGCCAGCAGTTCGTGGACTAGCGGGGTTGTCGAGACCCAGTACTTC. Protein sequence: CASSSWTSGVVETQYF.

The J gene is TRBJ1-1, the V gene TRBV5-8, with D possibly TRBD1 on 5 matching bases. Germline V gene sequence: CDR1 SGHTS, CDR2 YDEGEE. This CDR3 region has 13 residues. V was cut by 6 bases and J by 1 base, with 10 bases left in between. The CDR3 loop is CASTRDWNTEAFF. The CDR3 DNA follows: TGTGCCAGCACCAGGGACTGGAACACTGAAGCTTTCTTT.

This sequence joins TRBV7-3 and TRBJ2-7; 7 bases agree with TRBD2. Trimming at V came to 5 bases and at J to 6 bases, leaving 7 bases not matched to a gene. The germline V gene has CDR1 SGHTA and CDR2 FQGTGA. The CDR3 covers 13 residues. CDR3 amino acids: CASSPGSGGEQYF. The CDR3 nucleotides read TGTGCCAGCAGCCCCGGCTCGGGGGGCGAGCAGTACTTC.

This clone was seen a handful of times. The rearrangement joins TRBV4-1 to TRBJ1-5; the D is unclear. Trimming stripped 1 base from V and 0 bases from J, with 4 bases between. Germline values: CDR1 MGHRA, CDR2 YSYEKL. This CDR3 spans 14 amino acids. The CDR3: CASSQASSNQPQHF. The CDR3 DNA reads TGCGCCAGCAGCCAAGCGAGTAGCAATCAGCCCCAGCATTTT.

For the CDR3, the DNA is TGTGCCAGCAGCCAAGGTGCCGGACCCGCGGGAGGGGAGCTGTTTTTT. Protein sequence: CASSQGAGPAGGELFF. The genes are TRBV4-2 and TRBJ2-2; TRBD2 is a possible D gene (6 bases). CDR1 LGHNA and CDR2 YNFKEQ come from the germline V gene. The V and J ends lost 1 base and 8 bases respectively, with 17 bases between them. CDR3 length: 16 amino acids.

The table lists this clone with a few counts. The chain employs TRBV5-1 and TRBJ2-3; TRBD2 agrees at 10 bases. CDR1 and CDR2 from the germline V gene are SGHRS and YFSETQ. The CDR3 totals 15 residues. J lost 2 bases, V lost 4 bases, and 4 bases had no gene match. The CDR3 bases are TGCGCCAGCAGCCCCGGGACTAGCGCCACAGATACGCAGTATTTT. Its translation: CASSPGTSATDTQYF.

The V and J genes are TRBV15 and TRBJ2-2, with 8 bases aligning to TRBD2. This CDR3 contains 13 residues. V was clipped by 5 bases and J by 4 bases; unmatched bases: 0. Germline V gives CDR1 LNHNV, CDR2 YYDKDF (reference sequence). CDR3 protein: CATSAGGTGELFF. The CDR3 coding sequence is TGTGCCACCAGCGCGGGAGGCACCGGGGAGCTGTTTTTT.

The chain combines TRBV5-1 with TRBJ2-5; 7 bases match TRBD1. The closer fit of TRBJ2-7 to the DNA end suggests the J call may be wrong. This CDR3 spans 14 amino acids. Germline CDR1 is SGHRS and CDR2 is YFSETQ. The CDR3 here is CASSQGGSTYEQYF. The CDR3 DNA follows: TGCGCCAGCAGCCAAGGGGGCTCCACCTACGAGCAGTACTTC.

The chain links TRBV10-2 to TRBJ2-3; the D gene is possibly TRBD2 (5 bases). Trimming removed 3 bases at V and 7 bases at J, with 17 bases between. The CDR3 runs to 15 residues. Germline V gives CDR1 WSHSY, CDR2 SAAADI. CDR3 in amino acids: CASSDPAAPQYTQYF. The CDR3 DNA sequence: TGCGCCAGCAGTGATCCAGCGGCGCCTCAATATACGCAGTATTTT.

In this sample, this clone turned up once. This CDR3 is CASLIGPWTGGETQYF. As DNA, the CDR3 is TGTGCCAGCTTAATTGGGCCCTGGACAGGGGGAGAGACCCAGTACTTC. The chain carries TRBV11-2 and TRBJ2-5, with TRBD1 matching over 10 bases. V gave up 8 bases and J gave up 4 bases; unmatched junction bases: 13. Germline V lookup: CDR1 SGHAT, CDR2 FQNNGV. The CDR3 length is 16 residues. The full variable domain, in which reference TRBV11-2 and TRBJ2-5 provide the parts outside the CDR3, is EAGVAQSPRYKIIEKRQSVAFWCNPISGHATLYWYQQILGQGPKLLIQFQNNGVVDDSQLPKDRFSAERLKGVDSTLKIQPAKLEDSAVYLCASLIGPWTGGETQYFGPGTRLLVL.

This clone was recorded a few times. The chain employs TRBV28 and TRBJ1-1; 10 nucleotides match TRBD1. The CDR3 consists of 15 residues. Germline lookup yields CDR1 MDHEN and CDR2 SYDVKM. J gave up 3 bases and V 7 bases, and 8 bases lay outside the gene matches. The CDR3 nucleotides read TGTGCCAGCACCATGGGACAGGGGAGTTACACTGAAGCTTTCTTT. As protein: CASTMGQGSYTEAFF. Together with reference TRBV28 and TRBJ1-1, the CDR3 gives the full variable domain: DVKVTQSSRYLVKRTGEKVFLECVQDMDHENMFWYRQDPGLGLRLIYFSYDVKMKEKGDIPEGYSVSREKKERFSLILESASTNQTSMYLCASTMGQGSYTEAFFGQGTRLTVV.

The chain is built from TRBV18 and TRBJ2-5; tentatively, D is TRBD2 (5 bases). Germline V gives CDR1 KGHSH, CDR2 LQKENI. The V end was cut by 3 bases, the J end by 2 bases, with 7 bases between. The CDR3 contains 13 residues. CDR3 sequence (DNA): TGTGCCAGCTCACCCGGGGAACAAGAGACCCAGTACTTC. This sequence encodes CASSPGEQETQYF. The entire variable domain, with the rest obtained from reference TRBV18 and TRBJ2-5, is as follows: NAGVMQNPRHLVRRRGQEARLRCSPMKGHSHVYWYRQLPEEGLKFMVYLQKENIIDESGMPKERFSAEFPKEGPSILRIQQVVRGDSAAYFCASSPGEQETQYFGPGTRLLVL.

The V and J genes are TRBV7-3 and TRBJ1-1; D possibly corresponds to TRBD1 (5 bases). The length of the CDR3 is 14 residues. The V gene lost 1 base and the J gene lost 5 bases, with 11 bases spanning the gap. Looked up from germline, CDR1 is SGHTA and CDR2 is FQGTGA. The CDR3 reads CASSLNRGDTEAFF. The CDR3 bases are TGTGCCAGCAGCTTAAACCGGGGGGATACTGAAGCTTTCTTT. Using reference TRBV7-3 and TRBJ1-1 for the parts outside the CDR3, the full variable domain is GAGVSQTPSNKVTEKGKYVELRCDPISGHTALYWYRQSLGQGPEFLIYFQGTGAADDSGLPNDRFFAVRPEGSVSTLKIQRTERGDSAVYLCASSLNRGDTEAFFGQGTRLTVV.

CDR3 sequence reads: CASSKLAADTQYF. The CDR3 DNA follows: TGTGCCAGCAGTAAACTAGCGGCAGATACGCAGTATTTT. The chain uses TRBV2 and TRBJ2-3, with 8 bases aligning to TRBD2. CDR3 size: 13 residues. Germline V gene sequence: CDR1 SNHLY, CDR2 FYNNEI. V was pared by 5 bases and J by 4 bases, with 2 bases of the junction left unmatched.

The gene calls are TRBV4-1 and TRBJ2-1; D possibly corresponds to TRBD1 (5 bases). The CDR3 is 15 amino acids. Trimming took off 5 bases at V and 10 bases at J, with 21 bases between the two ends. The germline CDR1 and CDR2 sequences are MGHRA and YSYEKL. This CDR3 reads CASSAPLRAPTEQFF. CDR3 sequence (DNA): TGCGCCAGCAGCGCCCCCCTCAGGGCCCCGACGGAGCAGTTCTTC.

The chain combines TRBV27 with TRBJ2-4; perhaps TRBD1 as D (6 bases). The V gene's germline CDR1 is MNHEY and CDR2 SMNVEV (reference sequence). Trimming stripped 2 bases from V and 8 bases from J, with 16 bases between. The CDR3 totals 15 residues. CDR3 DNA: TGTGCCAGCAGTTTAGAAAGGGACACGCGGGACATTCAGTACTTC. As protein: CASSLERDTRDIQYF.

The chain carries TRBV30 and TRBJ2-7; 8 bases align to TRBD1. Trimming took 3 bases from V and 3 from J; bases not matched to a gene: 4. Germline values: CDR1 GTSNPN, CDR2 SVGIG (reference sequence). This CDR3 has 13 residues. CDR3 region: CAWRNTGGYEQYF. CDR3 coding DNA: TGTGCCTGGAGGAACACAGGGGGCTACGAGCAGTACTTC.

This chain connects TRBV5-1 to TRBJ2-7; the D gene is possibly TRBD1 (6 bases). Germline assignment: CDR1 SGHRS and CDR2 YFSETQ. The CDR3 has 15 residues. V was trimmed by 4 bases and J by 4 bases, leaving 18 bases between them. CDR3 bases: TGCGCCAGCAGCCCTCAGGGACAAGAGCCTTACGAGCAGTACTTC. Protein: CASSPQGQEPYEQYF.

This clone has a handful of counts. The V gene is TRBV10-2, the J gene TRBJ2-7, with D perhaps TRBD2 (5 bases). This CDR3 spans 15 amino acids. V was pared by 0 bases and J by 6 bases, with 15 bases between. The V gene's germline CDR1 is WSHSY and CDR2 SAAADI. The DNA of the CDR3 is TGCGCCAGCAGTGAGTCGGACTGGCGAACTGGCGAGCAGTACTTC. Its translation is CASSESDWRTGEQYF.

The chain joins TRBV19 to TRBJ2-3; tentatively, D is TRBD1 (6 bases). CDR3 length: 14 residues. Looked up from germline, CDR1 is LNHDA and CDR2 is SQIVND (reference sequence). Trimming pared 7 bases from V and 2 bases from J, leaving 13 bases between. CDR3 sequence: CASNPDSDTDTQYF. Written as DNA, the CDR3 is TGTGCCAGTAACCCGGACAGCGACACAGATACGCAGTATTTT.

Note on this clone: This same CDR3 is encoded by further DNA sequences in the sample. This chain joins TRBV28 and TRBJ1-1, with a possible D match to TRBD1 (5 bases). Trimming left V 4 bases short and J 0 bases short, with 12 bases between. The CDR3 sequence is 15 residues long. Germline V gene lookup returns CDR1 MDHEN and CDR2 SYDVKM. CDR3 sequence (DNA): TGTGCCAGCAGTTCCCCCCAGGGCATGAACACTGAAGCTTTCTTT. Residues: CASSSPQGMNTEAFF.

The gene calls are TRBV5-1 and TRBJ2-3; 8 bases fit TRBD2. CDR1 is SGHRS and CDR2 is YFSETQ in the germline V gene. V lost 4 bases and J lost 4; bases outside the gene matches: 11. The CDR3 loop spans 16 amino acids. CDR3 loop: CASSLRSGGVADTQYF. DNA of the CDR3: TGCGCCAGCAGCCTCAGGAGCGGGGGCGTGGCAGATACGCAGTATTTT.

This clone was seen more than once but under ten times. The CDR3 loop is CSVVESSYEQYF. In DNA form, the CDR3 reads TGCAGCGTTGTGGAGAGCTCCTACGAGCAGTACTTC. The chain has TRBV29-1 and TRBJ2-5, with D unclear. The J call may be faulty, since TRBJ2-7 better matches the DNA end. Germline V gene lookup returns CDR1 SQVTM and CDR2 ANQGSEA. The CDR3 contains 12 residues.

This clone has a handful of counts. The CDR3 DNA sequence: TGTGCCAGCAGTTTATGGATGGGGGGAAGCACAGATACGCAGTATTTT. The encoded protein is CASSLWMGGSTDTQYF. The chain is built from TRBV28 and TRBJ2-3; tentative D call: TRBD2 (6 bases). Between the trimmed V and J ends, which lost 0 bases and 0 bases, there was a span of 10 bases. Germline-derived CDR1 and CDR2 are MDHEN and SYDVKM. The CDR3 length is 16 residues.